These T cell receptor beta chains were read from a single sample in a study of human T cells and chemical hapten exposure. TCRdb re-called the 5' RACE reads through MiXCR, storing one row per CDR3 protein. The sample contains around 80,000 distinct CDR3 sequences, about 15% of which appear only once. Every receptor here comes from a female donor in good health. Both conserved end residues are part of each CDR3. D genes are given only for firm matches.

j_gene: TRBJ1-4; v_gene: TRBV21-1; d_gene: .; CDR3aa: CASSKEPLHANRVNEKLFF
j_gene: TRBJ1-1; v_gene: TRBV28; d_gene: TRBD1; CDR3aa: CASSPGGQGSNTEAFF
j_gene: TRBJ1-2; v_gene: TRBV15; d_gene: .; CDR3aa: CATSRDRVGYGYTF
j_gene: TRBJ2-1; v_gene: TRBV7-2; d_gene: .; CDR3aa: CASSSGLPPYNEQFF
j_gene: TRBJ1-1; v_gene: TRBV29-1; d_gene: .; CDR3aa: CSVEAPGMNTEAFF
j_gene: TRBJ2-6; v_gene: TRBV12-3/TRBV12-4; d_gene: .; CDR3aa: CASRNSGANVLTF
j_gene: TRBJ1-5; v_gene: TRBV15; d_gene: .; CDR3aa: CATSRDPGVGQPQHF
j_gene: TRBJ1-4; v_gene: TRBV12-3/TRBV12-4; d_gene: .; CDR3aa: CASSLGRGEKLFF
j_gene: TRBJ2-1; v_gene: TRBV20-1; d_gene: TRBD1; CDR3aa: CSAPGQGIGNEQFF
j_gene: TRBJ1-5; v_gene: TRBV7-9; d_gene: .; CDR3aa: CASSRGYGPGAFNQPQHF
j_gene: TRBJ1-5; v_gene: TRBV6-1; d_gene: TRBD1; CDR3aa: CASLQEQGVSNQPQHF
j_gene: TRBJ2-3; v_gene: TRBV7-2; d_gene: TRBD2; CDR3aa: CASSPGLAGEGDTQYF
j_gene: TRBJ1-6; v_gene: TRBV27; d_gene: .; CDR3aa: CASSLGMDNSPLHF
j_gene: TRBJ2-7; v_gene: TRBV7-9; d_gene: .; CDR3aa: CASSLGRLRGMNEQYF
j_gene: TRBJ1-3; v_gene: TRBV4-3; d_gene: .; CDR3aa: CASSQDRGFGNTIYF
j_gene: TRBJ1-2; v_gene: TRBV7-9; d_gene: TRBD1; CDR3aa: CASSSVGTGPPVNYGYTF
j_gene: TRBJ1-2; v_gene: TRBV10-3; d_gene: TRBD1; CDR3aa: CAISDPTGSYGYTF
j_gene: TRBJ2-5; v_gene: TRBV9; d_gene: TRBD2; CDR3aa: CASGATSGGQETQYF
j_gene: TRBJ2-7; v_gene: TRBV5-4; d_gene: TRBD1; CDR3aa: CASSLNGQGGYEQYF
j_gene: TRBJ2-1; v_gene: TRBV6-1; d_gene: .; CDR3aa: CASSEGGQPFNEQFF
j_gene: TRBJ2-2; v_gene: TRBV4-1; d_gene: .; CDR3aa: CASRREPGELFF
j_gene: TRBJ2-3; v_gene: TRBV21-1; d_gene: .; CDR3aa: CASSERGVAGTDTQYF
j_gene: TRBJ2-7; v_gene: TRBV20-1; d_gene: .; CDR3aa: CSARGRSEQYF
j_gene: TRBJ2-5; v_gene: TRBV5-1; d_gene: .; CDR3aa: CASSLMTEETQYF
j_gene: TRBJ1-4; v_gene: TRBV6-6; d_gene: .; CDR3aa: CASRGKNEKLFF
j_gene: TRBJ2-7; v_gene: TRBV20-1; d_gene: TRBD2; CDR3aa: CSARLQAGVYSYEQYF
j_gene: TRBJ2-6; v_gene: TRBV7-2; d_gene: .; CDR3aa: CASSLGGPGGANVLTF
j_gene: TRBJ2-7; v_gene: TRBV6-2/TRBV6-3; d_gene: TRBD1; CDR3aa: CASSFSNRDRAYEQYF
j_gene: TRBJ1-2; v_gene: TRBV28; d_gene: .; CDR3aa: CASSSPRAGYGYTF
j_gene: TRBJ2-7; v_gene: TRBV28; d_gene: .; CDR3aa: CASSWDTRNVYEQYF
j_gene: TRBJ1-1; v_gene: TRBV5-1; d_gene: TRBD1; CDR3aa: CASSFTGGTEAFF
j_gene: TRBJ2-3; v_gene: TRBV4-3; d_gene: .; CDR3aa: CASSQTLGSTDTQYF
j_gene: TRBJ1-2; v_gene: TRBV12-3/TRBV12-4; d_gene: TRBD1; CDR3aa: CASSLSGTQGGYGYTF
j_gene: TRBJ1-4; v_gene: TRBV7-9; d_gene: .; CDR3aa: CASSFDQTNEKLFF
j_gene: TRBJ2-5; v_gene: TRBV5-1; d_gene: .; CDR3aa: CASSYLGGETQYF
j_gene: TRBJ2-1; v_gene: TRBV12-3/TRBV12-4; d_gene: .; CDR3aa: CASSLGLYNEQFF
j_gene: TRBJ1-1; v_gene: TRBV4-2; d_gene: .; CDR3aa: CASSQDTGATEAFF
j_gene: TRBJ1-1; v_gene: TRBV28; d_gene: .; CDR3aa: CASSLRTDEAFF
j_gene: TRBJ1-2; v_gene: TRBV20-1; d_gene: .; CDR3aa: CSASLAKRTVDYTF
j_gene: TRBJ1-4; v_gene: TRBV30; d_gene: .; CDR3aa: CAWSQGAVEKLFF
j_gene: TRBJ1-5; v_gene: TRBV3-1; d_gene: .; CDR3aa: CASSQSRARQPQHF
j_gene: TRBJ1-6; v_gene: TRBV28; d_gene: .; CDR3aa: CASSAATGSYNSPLHF
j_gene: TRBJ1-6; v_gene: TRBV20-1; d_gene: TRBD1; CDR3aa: CSAKLGDRVSPLHF
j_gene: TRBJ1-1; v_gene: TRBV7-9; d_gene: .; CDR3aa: CASSLESGLNTEAFF
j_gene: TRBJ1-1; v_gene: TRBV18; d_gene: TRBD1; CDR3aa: CASSMDRADTEAFF
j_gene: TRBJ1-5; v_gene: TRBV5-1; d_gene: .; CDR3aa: CASRLETNQPQHF
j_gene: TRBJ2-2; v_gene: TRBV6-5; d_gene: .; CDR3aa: CASSTPTNTGELFF
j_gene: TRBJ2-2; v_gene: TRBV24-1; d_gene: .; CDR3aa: CATNNGGSGTGELFF
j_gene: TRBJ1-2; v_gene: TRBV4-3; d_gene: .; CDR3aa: CASSQDFGQSGYTF
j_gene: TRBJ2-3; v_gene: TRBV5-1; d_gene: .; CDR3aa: CASSLSKAGQSATSTDTQYF
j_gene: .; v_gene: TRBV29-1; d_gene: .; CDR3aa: CSVEGGLLNEQYF
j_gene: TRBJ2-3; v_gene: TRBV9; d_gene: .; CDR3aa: CASSVDSSTDTQYF
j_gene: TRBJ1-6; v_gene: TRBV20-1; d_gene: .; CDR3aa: CSALEAFNSPLHF
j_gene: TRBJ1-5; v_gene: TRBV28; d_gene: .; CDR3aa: CASNPDLGTMDQPQHF
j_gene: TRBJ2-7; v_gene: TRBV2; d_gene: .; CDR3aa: CASSENRDEYF